Shown below are 10 T cell receptor beta chains from a single sample sequenced in a study of blood T cell repertoires in COVID-19. Clones were sequenced by immunoSEQ multiplex PCR, and TCRdb holds only the in-frame ones, with some missing. The table includes about 190,000 clones, approximately 79% detected once. Sequencing was done on a sample of peripheral blood. Source of these receptors: a man between 50 and 59 years old who had recovered from COVID-19.

This sequence joins TRBV5-1 and TRBJ1-1; D uncertain. Deletions cut 3 bases from V and 3 bases from J, with 6 bases between. The CDR3 has 12 amino acids. CDR1 and CDR2 (germline): SGHRS, YFSETQ. CDR3 bases: TGCGCCAGCAGCTCAGGATACACTGAAGCTTTCTTT. Its translation is CASSSGYTEAFF.

V usage is TRBV19 and J usage is TRBJ1-2, with D tentatively TRBD1 (6 bases). Deletions cut 5 bases from V and 2 bases from J, with 12 bases between. The germline CDR1 and CDR2 sequences are LNHDA and SQIVND (reference sequence). The CDR3 has 14 amino acids. In nucleotides, the CDR3 is TGTGCCAGTAGTGGGGGGGCCTGGAACTATGGCTACACCTTC. Translation: CASSGGAWNYGYTF.

This clone came up a few times. The chain combines TRBV27 with TRBJ1-5; tentative D call: TRBD1 (5 bases). Germline CDR1 MNHEY, CDR2 SMNVEV (reference sequence). V lost 6 bases, J lost 0 bases, and 21 bases lay in between. CDR3 size: 18 residues. The CDR3 sequence is CASSVTWGTRNSNQPQHF. The DNA of the CDR3 is TGTGCCAGCAGCGTCACGTGGGGGACTCGGAATAGCAATCAGCCCCAGCATTTT.

The chain joins TRBV7-3 to TRBJ2-3, with D tentatively TRBD2 (6 bases). Trimming left V 2 bases short and J 6 bases short, with 12 bases between. CDR1 and CDR2 (germline): SGHTA, FQGTGA. The CDR3 sequence is 14 residues long. For the CDR3, the DNA is TGTGCCAGCAGCTTAGCGGGAATGGGGGATACGCAGTATTTT. It specifies CASSLAGMGDTQYF.

The table lists this clone with a count of one. The rearrangement joins TRBV10-2 to TRBJ1-5; D unclear. The CDR3 extends over 15 amino acids. Germline V gene sequence: CDR1 WSHSY, CDR2 SAAADI. V was clipped by 3 bases and J by 1 base, with 10 bases between them. In DNA, the CDR3 is TGCGCCAGCAGTGAAATGACAAGAAGCAATCAGCCCCAGCATTTT. Translating gives CASSEMTRSNQPQHF.

The gene calls are TRBV18 and TRBJ2-3; 13 bases align to TRBD2. The CDR3 has 17 amino acids. Germline V CDR1 and CDR2: KGHSH, LQKENI. V was clipped by 0 bases and J by 0 bases; unmatched bases: 0. CDR3 residues: CASSPPGLAGSTDTQYF. The CDR3 region has the DNA TGTGCCAGCTCACCACCGGGACTAGCGGGGAGCACAGATACGCAGTATTTT.

The chain joins TRBV5-1 to TRBJ2-3; 9 positions agree with TRBD1. This CDR3 has 16 residues. The V gene's germline CDR1 is SGHRS and CDR2 YFSETQ. V lost 1 base, J lost 3 bases, and 6 bases stayed unmatched. The CDR3 here is CASSLRGTGSTDTQYF. In DNA form, the CDR3 reads TGCGCCAGCAGCTTGAGGGGGACAGGGTCAACAGATACGCAGTATTTT.

This chain uses TRBV5-5 with TRBJ2-7; 8 bases match TRBD2. The V gene end was trimmed by 5 bases and the J gene end by 4 bases; junction bases not matched to a gene: 11. Germline V gene lookup returns CDR1 SGHKS and CDR2 YYEKEE (reference sequence). CDR3 length: 15 amino acids. The CDR3 DNA reads as TGTGCCAGCAGTCCTAATAGCGGGGAGGGATACGAGCAGTACTTC. Translation: CASSPNSGEGYEQYF. Full variable domain (missing parts from reference TRBV5-5 and TRBJ2-7): DAGVTQSPTHLIKTRGQQVTLRCSPISGHKSVSWYQQVLGQGPQFIFQYYEKEERGRGNFPDRFSARQFPNYSSELNVNALLLGDSALYLCASSPNSGEGYEQYFGPGTRLTVT.

V usage is TRBV5-6 and J usage is TRBJ2-7, with 9 bases lining up with TRBD2. This CDR3 comprises 14 residues. The junction had 4 bases not matched to a gene; V was cut back by 0 bases and J by 6 bases. Per germline, CDR1 SGHDT and CDR2 YYEEEE. In DNA, the CDR3 is TGTGCCAGCAGCTTGGGCGGGAGGGCCCTCGAGCAGTACTTC. This encodes CASSLGGRALEQYF.

This clone was counted once. This chain links TRBV7-2 with TRBJ2-7, with 11 bases lining up with TRBD2. V lost 6 bases, J lost 7 bases, and 5 bases stayed unmatched. The CDR3 runs to 13 residues. Looked up from germline, CDR1 is SGHTA and CDR2 is FQGNSA. CDR3 DNA: TGTGCCAGCAGACTAGCGGGAGTGAGAGAGCAGTACTTC. Its translation: CASRLAGVREQYF.